The 13 T cell receptor beta chains in this list originate from one sample, sequenced in a study of cytomegalovirus exposure and HLA in healthy donors. The PCR ran on 60 Vbeta and 13 Jbeta primers. Sequencing used immunoSEQ multiplex PCR; TCRdb keeps in-frame clones, though not all of them. The sample includes over 110,000 clones, roughly four fifths of them seen just once. The source material was PBMCs. The receptor set was obtained from a male donor in good health and CMV-seronegative.

This rearrangement joins TRBV29-1 to TRBJ2-1; 9 positions agree with TRBD2. Germline trimming cut 3 bases from V and 8 bases from J; bases unmatched to any gene: 8. CDR1 and CDR2 from the germline V gene are SQVTM and ANQGSEA. The CDR3 is made up of 14 amino acids. CDR3 protein: CSVETTSGSDEQFF. CDR3 in DNA: TGCAGCGTTGAGACCACTAGCGGGTCCGATGAGCAGTTCTTC.

The chain recombines TRBV29-1 with TRBJ1-3; D gene ambiguous. The CDR3 totals 12 residues. The ends were cut back, 5 bases at V and 0 bases at J, with 5 bases in the middle. The germline CDR1 and CDR2 sequences are SQVTM and ANQGSEA. In nucleotides, the CDR3 is TGCAGCGTTAGGAGCTCTGGAAACACCATATATTTT. Its protein is CSVRSSGNTIYF.

This chain uses TRBV25-1 with TRBJ2-1; a weak D match, TRBD1 (5 bases). Germline V gene lookup returns CDR1 MGHDK and CDR2 SYGVNS. This CDR3 comprises 16 residues. The germline V and J ends were trimmed by 1 base and 6 bases, with 16 bases remaining between them. Here the CDR3 reads CASSEFDSPKGNEQFF. The CDR3 DNA sequence: TGTGCCAGCAGTGAATTCGACAGCCCGAAGGGCAATGAGCAGTTCTTC.

The V gene is TRBV5-6, the J gene TRBJ2-1, with 10 positions matching TRBD1. The CDR3 has 16 amino acids. The ends lost 3 bases at V and 8 bases at J; junction bases unmatched: 11. The germline CDR1 and CDR2 sequences are SGHDT and YYEEEE. CDR3 loop: CASSSLTTGGEDEQFF. As DNA, the CDR3 is TGTGCCAGCAGCTCACTGACGACAGGGGGCGAAGATGAGCAGTTCTTC. Full variable domain (missing parts from reference TRBV5-6 and TRBJ2-1): DAGVTQSPTHLIKTRGQQVTLRCSPKSGHDTVSWYQQALGQGPQFIFQYYEEEERQRGNFPDRFSGHQFPNYSSELNVNALLLGDSALYLCASSSLTTGGEDEQFFGPGTRLTVL.

The count of this clone is one. The chain uses TRBV27 and TRBJ2-1, with TRBD1 as a possible D gene (5 bases). Germline V lookup: CDR1 MNHEY, CDR2 SMNVEV (reference sequence). Trimming removed 7 bases at V and 7 bases at J, with 17 bases between. The CDR3 length is 14 residues. CDR3 DNA sequence: TGTGCCAGCATTCAGGGCCCAGGTTGGAATGAGCAGTTCTTC. Its protein product is CASIQGPGWNEQFF.

The genes are TRBV6-1 and TRBJ2-3, with D tentatively TRBD2 (5 bases). Deletions cut 3 bases from V and 0 bases from J, with 10 bases between. CDR3 size: 15 residues. Germline CDR1 MNHNS, CDR2 SASEGT. The CDR3 loop is CASSEDRTSTDTQYF. The CDR3 region has the DNA TGTGCCAGCAGTGAGGACCGGACTAGCACAGATACGCAGTATTTT.

V and J are TRBV19 and TRBJ1-5; D not resolved. V lost 5 bases and J lost 9, with 14 bases in between. CDR1 is LNHDA, CDR2 SQIVND, per germline (reference sequence). There are 13 residues in the CDR3. CDR3 in amino acids: CASSLGYYRPQHF. DNA for the CDR3: TGTGCCAGTAGTCTAGGGTACTATCGGCCCCAGCATTTT.

The rearrangement uses TRBV27 and TRBJ1-2; 7 nucleotides align to TRBD1. Germline V gene lookup returns CDR1 MNHEY and CDR2 SMNVEV (reference sequence). The junction had 8 bases not matched to a gene; V was cut back by 7 bases and J by 6 bases. This CDR3 contains 13 residues. The CDR3 spells CASNQPGQNGYTF. The CDR3 region has the DNA TGTGCCAGCAACCAACCGGGACAGAATGGCTACACCTTC.

The V call is TRBV9, the J call TRBJ1-2; TRBD1 matches 7 bases. Germline loops: CDR1 SGDLS, CDR2 YYNGEE. With 4 bases clipped from V and 3 bases from J, the junction kept 15 bases outside the gene matches. The CDR3 extends over 17 amino acids. CDR3: CASSRINPSRGDYGYTF. Here the CDR3 DNA reads TGTGCCAGCAGCCGTATAAACCCATCCAGGGGGGACTATGGCTACACCTTC.

The J gene is TRBJ2-5, the V gene TRBV4-3, with no clear D. Trimming removed 0 bases at V and 4 bases at J, with 6 bases between. The CDR3 runs to 13 residues. Germline loops: CDR1 LGHNA, CDR2 YSLEER. CDR3 nucleotides: TGCGCCAGCAGCCAAGATATCCTAGAGACCCAGTACTTC. This encodes CASSQDILETQYF.

The gene calls are TRBV7-2 and TRBJ2-7; D is perhaps TRBD2 (6 bases). Germline CDR1 is SGHTA and CDR2 is FQGNSA. V gave up 3 bases and J gave up 6 bases, with 12 bases separating them. The CDR3 is 13 amino acids. DNA of the CDR3: TGTGCCAGCAGCTTTTGGGAGGTATGCGAGCAGTACTTC. Translated, it gives CASSFWEVCEQYF. The full variable domain, with the rest looked up from reference TRBV7-2 and TRBJ2-7, is GAGVSQSPSNKVTEKGKDVELRCDPISGHTALYWYRQSLGQGLEFLIYFQGNSAPDKSGLPSDRFSAERTGGSVSTLTIQRTQQEDSAVYLCASSFWEVCEQYFGPGTRLTVT.

J is TRBJ2-7 and V is TRBV19; 9 bases are a match to TRBD1. Trimming removed 1 base from V and 6 bases from J; junction bases left unmatched: 4. From germline, CDR1 is LNHDA and CDR2 SQIVND (reference sequence). The CDR3 is made up of 14 amino acids. The CDR3 bases are TGTGCCAGTAGTATAGGGGACAGGGATCGCGAGCAGTACTTC. It encodes CASSIGDRDREQYF.

J is TRBJ1-2 and V is TRBV27; D may be TRBD1 (5 bases). Trimming took off 2 bases at V and 7 bases at J, with 11 bases between the two ends. There are 13 residues in the CDR3. The V gene's germline CDR1 is MNHEY and CDR2 SMNVEV (reference sequence). The CDR3 DNA reads as TGTGCCAGCAGTTTACAGGGAAATAGTGGCTACACCTTC. Protein product: CASSLQGNSGYTF.